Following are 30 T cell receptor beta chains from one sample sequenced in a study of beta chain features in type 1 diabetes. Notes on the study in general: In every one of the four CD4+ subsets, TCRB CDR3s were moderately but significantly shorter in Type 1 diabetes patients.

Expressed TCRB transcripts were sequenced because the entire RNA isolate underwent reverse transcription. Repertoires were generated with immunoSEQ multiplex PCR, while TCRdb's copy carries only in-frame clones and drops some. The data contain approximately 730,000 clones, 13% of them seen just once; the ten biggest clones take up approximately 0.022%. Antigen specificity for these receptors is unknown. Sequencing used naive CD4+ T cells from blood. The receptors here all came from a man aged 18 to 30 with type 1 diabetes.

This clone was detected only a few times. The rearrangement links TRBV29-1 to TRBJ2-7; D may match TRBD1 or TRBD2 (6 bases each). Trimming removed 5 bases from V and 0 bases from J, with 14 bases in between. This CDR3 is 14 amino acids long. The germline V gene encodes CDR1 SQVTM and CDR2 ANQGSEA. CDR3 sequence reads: CSVLEGDHSYEQYF. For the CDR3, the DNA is TGCAGCGTTTTGGAGGGGGACCACTCCTACGAGCAGTACTTC.

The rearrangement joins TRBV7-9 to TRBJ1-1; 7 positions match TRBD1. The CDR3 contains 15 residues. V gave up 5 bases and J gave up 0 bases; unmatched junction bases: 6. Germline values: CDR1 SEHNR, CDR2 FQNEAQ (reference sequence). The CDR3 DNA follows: TGTGCCAGCAGCACCCCGACAGGGCTGAACACTGAAGCTTTCTTT. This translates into CASSTPTGLNTEAFF.

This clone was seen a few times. CDR3 nucleotides: TGTGCCAGCAGTGAATCTAACCTACTAGACAGGGCGGATGGCTACACCTTC. It encodes CASSESNLLDRADGYTF. The genes are TRBV25-1 and TRBJ1-2, with 7 bases matching TRBD1. The V gene's germline CDR1 is MGHDK and CDR2 SYGVNS. The CDR3 has 17 amino acids. V lost 1 base to trimming and J lost 6 bases; unmatched junction nucleotides: 14.

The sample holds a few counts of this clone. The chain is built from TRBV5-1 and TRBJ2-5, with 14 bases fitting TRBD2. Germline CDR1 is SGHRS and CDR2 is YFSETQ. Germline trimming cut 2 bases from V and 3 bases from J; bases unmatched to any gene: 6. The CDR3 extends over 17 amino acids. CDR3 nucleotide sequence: TGCGCCAGCAGCTTAGGGACTAGCGGGAGCCGAGAAGAGACCCAGTACTTC. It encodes CASSLGTSGSREETQYF.

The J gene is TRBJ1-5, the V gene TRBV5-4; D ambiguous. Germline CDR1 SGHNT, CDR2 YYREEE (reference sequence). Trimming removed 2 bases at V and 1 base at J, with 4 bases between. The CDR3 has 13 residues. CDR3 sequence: CASSFESNQPQHF. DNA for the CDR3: TGTGCCAGCAGCTTCGAAAGCAATCAGCCCCAGCATTTT.

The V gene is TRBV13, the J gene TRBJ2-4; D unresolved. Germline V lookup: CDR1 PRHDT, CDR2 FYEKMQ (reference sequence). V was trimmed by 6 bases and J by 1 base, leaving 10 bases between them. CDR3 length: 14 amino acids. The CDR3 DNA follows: TGTGCCAGCAGGATTAGCTGGGCCAAAAACATTCAGTACTTC. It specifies CASRISWAKNIQYF.

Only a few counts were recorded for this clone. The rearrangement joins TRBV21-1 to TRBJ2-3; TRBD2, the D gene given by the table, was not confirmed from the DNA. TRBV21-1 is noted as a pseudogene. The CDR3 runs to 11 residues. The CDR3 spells CASRTTDTQYF. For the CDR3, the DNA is TGTGCCAGCAGAACTACAGATACGCAGTATTTT.

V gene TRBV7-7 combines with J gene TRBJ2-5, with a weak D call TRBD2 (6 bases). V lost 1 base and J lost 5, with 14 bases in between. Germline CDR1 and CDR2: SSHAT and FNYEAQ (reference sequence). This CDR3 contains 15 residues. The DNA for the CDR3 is TGTGCCAGCAGCTTAGTTTTTAGGGGAGGCGAGACCCAGTACTTC. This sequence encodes CASSLVFRGGETQYF. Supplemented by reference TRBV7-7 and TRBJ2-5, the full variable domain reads GAGVSQSPRYKVTKRGQDVTLRCDPISSHATLYWYQQALGQGPEFLTYFNYEAQPDKSGLPSDRFSAERPEGSISTLTIQRTEQRDSAMYRCASSLVFRGGETQYFGPGTRLLVL.

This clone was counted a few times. This CDR3 reads CASSPTTAYVYGYTF. The CDR3 coding sequence is TGTGCCAGCAGCCCTACGACAGCATACGTCTATGGCTACACCTTC. The chain combines TRBV7-9 with TRBJ1-2, with D maybe TRBD1 (5 bases). This CDR3 comprises 15 residues. CDR1 and CDR2 (germline): SEHNR, FQNEAQ (reference sequence). V was clipped by 5 bases and J by 4 bases, with 17 bases between them.

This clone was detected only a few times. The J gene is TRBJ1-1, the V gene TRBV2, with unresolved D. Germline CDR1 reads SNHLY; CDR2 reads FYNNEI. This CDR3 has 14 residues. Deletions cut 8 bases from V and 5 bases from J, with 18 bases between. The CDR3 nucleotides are TGTGCCAGCCTTCTTGCGGGGAGCGGGACTGAAGCTTTCTTT. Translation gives CASLLAGSGTEAFF.

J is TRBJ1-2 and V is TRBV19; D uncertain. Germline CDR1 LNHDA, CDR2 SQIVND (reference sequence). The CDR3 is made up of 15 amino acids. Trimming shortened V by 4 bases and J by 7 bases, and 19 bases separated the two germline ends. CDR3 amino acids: CASSTTGRRGPGYTF. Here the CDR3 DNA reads TGTGCCAGTAGTACCACCGGACGACGGGGTCCTGGCTACACCTTC.

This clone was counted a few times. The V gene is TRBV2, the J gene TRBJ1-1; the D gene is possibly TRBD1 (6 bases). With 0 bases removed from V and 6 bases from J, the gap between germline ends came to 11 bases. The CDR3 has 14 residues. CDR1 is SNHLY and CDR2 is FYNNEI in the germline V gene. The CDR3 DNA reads TGTGCCAGCAGTGAAGCACGACAGGAGGCTGAAGCTTTCTTT. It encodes CASSEARQEAEAFF.

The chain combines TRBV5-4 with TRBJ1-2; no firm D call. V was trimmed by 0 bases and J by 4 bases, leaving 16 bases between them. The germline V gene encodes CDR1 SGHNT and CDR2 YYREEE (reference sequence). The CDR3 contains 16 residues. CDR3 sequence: CASSLGGEISPYGYTF. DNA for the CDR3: TGTGCCAGCAGCTTGGGCGGGGAAATCTCCCCCTATGGCTACACCTTC.

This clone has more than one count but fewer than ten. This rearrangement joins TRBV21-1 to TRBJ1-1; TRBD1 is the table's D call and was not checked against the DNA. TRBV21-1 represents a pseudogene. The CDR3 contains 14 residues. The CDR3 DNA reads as TGTGCCAGCCGAAAATCTGGGCTGAGCACTGAAGCTTTCTTT. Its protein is CASRKSGLSTEAFF.

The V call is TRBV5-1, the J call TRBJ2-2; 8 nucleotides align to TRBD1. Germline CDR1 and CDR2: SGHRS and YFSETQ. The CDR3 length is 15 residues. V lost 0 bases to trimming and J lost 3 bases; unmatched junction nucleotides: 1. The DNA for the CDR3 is TGCGCCAGCAGCTTGGCGACAGGGGACACCGGGGAGCTGTTTTTT. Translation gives CASSLATGDTGELFF.

The DNA of the CDR3 is TGTGCCAGTGGGACTTACTCAGAGACCCAGTACTTC. This codes for CASGTYSETQYF. The V gene is TRBV7-2, the J gene TRBJ2-5; TRBD2 is a possible D gene (6 bases). The germline V gene encodes CDR1 SGHTA and CDR2 FQGNSA. Trimming stripped 9 bases from V and 4 bases from J, with 12 bases between. This CDR3 contains 12 residues.

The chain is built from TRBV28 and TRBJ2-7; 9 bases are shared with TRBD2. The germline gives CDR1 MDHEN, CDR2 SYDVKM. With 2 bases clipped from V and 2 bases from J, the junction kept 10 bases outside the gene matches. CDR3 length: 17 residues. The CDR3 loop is CASSLDPRGGPTYEQYF. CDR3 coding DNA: TGTGCCAGCAGTTTAGATCCGCGGGGGGGCCCCACCTACGAGCAGTACTTC.

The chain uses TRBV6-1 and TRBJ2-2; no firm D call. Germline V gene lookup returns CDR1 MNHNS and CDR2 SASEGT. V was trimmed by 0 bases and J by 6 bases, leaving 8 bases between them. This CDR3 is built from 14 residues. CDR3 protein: CASSEAGLAGELFF. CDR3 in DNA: TGTGCCAGCAGTGAAGCAGGGTTGGCCGGGGAGCTGTTTTTT.

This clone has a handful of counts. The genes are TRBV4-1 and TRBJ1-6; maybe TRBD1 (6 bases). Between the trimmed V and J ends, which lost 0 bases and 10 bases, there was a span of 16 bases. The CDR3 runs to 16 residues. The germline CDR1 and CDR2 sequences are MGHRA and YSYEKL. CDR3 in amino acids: CASSQDPQGLISPLHF. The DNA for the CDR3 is TGCGCCAGCAGCCAAGATCCACAGGGCCTCATCTCACCCCTCCACTTT.

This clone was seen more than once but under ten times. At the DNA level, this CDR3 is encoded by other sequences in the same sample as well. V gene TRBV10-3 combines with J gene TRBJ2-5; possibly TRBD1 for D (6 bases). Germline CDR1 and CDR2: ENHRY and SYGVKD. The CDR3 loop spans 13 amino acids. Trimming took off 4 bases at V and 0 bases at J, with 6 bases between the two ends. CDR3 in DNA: TGTGCCATCAGTGGGACAGACCAAGAGACCCAGTACTTC. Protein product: CAISGTDQETQYF.

Here the CDR3 reads CASSQVGTSARRTDTQYF. CDR3 sequence (DNA): TGTGCCAGCAGCCAAGTAGGGACTAGCGCCCGCAGGACAGATACGCAGTATTTT. The gene calls are TRBV4-2 and TRBJ2-3, with 10 positions matching TRBD2. The CDR3 contains 18 residues. Per germline, CDR1 LGHNA and CDR2 YNFKEQ. The V gene end was trimmed by 1 base and the J gene end by 3 bases; junction bases not matched to a gene: 10.

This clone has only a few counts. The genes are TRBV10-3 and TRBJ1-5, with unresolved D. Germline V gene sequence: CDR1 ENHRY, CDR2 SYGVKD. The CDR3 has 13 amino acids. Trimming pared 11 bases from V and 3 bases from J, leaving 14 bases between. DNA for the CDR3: TGTGCCGCCGGCGGCGGACCCAATCAGCCCCAGCATTTT. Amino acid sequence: CAAGGGPNQPQHF.

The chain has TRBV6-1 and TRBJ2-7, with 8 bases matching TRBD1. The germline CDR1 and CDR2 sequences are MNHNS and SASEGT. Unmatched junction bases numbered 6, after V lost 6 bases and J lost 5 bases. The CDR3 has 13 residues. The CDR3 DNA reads TGTGCCAGCAGAGGACAGGGTTTCCACGAGCAGTACTTC. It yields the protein CASRGQGFHEQYF.

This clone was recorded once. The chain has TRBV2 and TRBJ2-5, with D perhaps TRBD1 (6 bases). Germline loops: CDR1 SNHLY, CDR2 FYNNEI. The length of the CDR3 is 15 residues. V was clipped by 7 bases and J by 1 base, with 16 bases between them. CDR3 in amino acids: CASMGVTGPQETQYF. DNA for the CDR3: TGTGCCAGCATGGGGGTTACAGGGCCCCAAGAGACCCAGTACTTC.

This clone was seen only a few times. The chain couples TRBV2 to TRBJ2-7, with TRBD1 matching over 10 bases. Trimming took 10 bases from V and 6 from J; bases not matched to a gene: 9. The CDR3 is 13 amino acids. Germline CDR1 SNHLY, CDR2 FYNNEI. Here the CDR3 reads CATQGQGRAEQYF. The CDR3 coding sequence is TGTGCCACGCAGGGACAGGGGAGGGCCGAGCAGTACTTC.

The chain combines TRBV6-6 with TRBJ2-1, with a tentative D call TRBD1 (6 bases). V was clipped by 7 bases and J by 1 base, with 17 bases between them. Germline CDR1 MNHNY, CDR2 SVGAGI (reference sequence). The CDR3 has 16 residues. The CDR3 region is CASTDPGQGSYNEQFF. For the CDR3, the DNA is TGTGCCAGCACCGACCCAGGTCAGGGGTCCTACAATGAGCAGTTCTTC.

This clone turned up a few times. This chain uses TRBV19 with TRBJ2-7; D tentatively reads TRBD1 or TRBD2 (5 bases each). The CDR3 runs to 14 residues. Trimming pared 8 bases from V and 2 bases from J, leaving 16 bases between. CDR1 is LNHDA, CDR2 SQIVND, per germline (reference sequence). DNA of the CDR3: TGTGCCAGTGGCGGGCGAGACAGCGCCTACGAGCAGTACTTC. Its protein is CASGGRDSAYEQYF.

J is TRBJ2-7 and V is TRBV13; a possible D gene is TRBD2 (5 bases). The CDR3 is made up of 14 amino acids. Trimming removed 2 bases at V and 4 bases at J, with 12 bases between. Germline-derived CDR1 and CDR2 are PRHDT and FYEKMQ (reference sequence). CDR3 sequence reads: CASSLRPPGYEQYF. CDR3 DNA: TGTGCCAGCAGCTTACGTCCACCGGGGTACGAGCAGTACTTC. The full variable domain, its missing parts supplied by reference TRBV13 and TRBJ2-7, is AAGVIQSPRHLIKEKRETATLKCYPIPRHDTVYWYQQGPGQDPQFLISFYEKMQSDKGSIPDRFSAQQFSDYHSELNMSSLELGDSALYFCASSLRPPGYEQYFGPGTRLTVT.

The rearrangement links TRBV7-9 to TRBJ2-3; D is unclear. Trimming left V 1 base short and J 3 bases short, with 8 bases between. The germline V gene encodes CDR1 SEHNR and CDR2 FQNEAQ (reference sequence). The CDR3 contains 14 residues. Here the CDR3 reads CASSLGPVTDTQYF. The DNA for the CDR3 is TGTGCCAGCAGCTTAGGTCCAGTAACAGATACGCAGTATTTT.

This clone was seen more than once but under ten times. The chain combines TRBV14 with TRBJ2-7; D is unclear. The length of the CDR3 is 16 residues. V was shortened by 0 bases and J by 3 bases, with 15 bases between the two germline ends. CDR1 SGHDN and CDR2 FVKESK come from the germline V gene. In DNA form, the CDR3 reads TGTGCCAGCAGCCAAGATTCCGAATTGGGGTACTACGAGCAGTACTTC. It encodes CASSQDSELGYYEQYF.